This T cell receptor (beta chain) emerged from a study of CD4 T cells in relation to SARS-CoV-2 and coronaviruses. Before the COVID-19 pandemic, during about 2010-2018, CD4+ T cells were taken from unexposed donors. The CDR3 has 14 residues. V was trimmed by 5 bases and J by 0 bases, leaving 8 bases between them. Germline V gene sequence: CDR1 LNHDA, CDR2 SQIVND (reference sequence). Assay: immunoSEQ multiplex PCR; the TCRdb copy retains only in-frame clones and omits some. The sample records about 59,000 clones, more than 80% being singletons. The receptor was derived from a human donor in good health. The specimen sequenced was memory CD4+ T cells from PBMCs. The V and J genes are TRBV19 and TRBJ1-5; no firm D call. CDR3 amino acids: CASSLRVSNQPQHF. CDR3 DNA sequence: TGTGCCAGTAGTTTGCGAGTTAGCAATCAGCCCCAGCATTTT.